This passage covers 26 T cell receptor beta chains from one sample sequenced in a study of blood T cell repertoires in COVID-19. Sequenced by immunoSEQ multiplex PCR; TCRdb stores in-frame clones only, minus some. The repertoire includes around 170,000 clones, 83% of them detected once, and around 7.3% sits in the top ten. Sample: peripheral blood. Receptors were obtained from a woman aged 70-85 years with COVID-19, enrolled during active disease.

The chain combines TRBV19 with TRBJ1-2; 12 nucleotides match TRBD1. Germline V gene sequence: CDR1 LNHDA, CDR2 SQIVND (reference sequence). V shed 5 bases, J shed 1 base, and the junction held 8 bases outside the gene matches. The CDR3 contains 17 residues. For the CDR3, the DNA is TGTGCCAGTAGTCCACGGGACAGGGGGCGTTATAACTATGGCTACACCTTC. As protein: CASSPRDRGRYNYGYTF.

On this clone itself: The junction departs from the called germline gene at one end, perhaps through a read error. The rearrangement joins TRBV7-9 to TRBJ1-5; the D is unclear. Germline values: CDR1 SEHNR, CDR2 FQNEAQ (reference sequence). This CDR3 has 13 residues. CDR3 region: CASGEEGNQPQHF. The CDR3 DNA sequence: TGTGCCAGCGGAGAGGAGGGCAACCAGCCCCAGCATTTT.

This chain links TRBV18 with TRBJ2-1; tentatively, D is TRBD2 (6 bases). The CDR3 length is 15 residues. The V end was cut by 1 base, the J end by 2 bases, with 9 bases between. CDR1 is KGHSH, CDR2 LQKENI, per germline. The CDR3 here is CASSPRRVTYNEQFF. CDR3 nucleotide sequence: TGTGCCAGCTCACCACGGAGGGTGACCTACAATGAGCAGTTCTTC.

The V and J genes are TRBV7-7 and TRBJ2-2, with D possibly TRBD2 on 5 matching bases. Trimming left V 5 bases short and J 5 bases short, with 18 bases between. Germline V gives CDR1 SSHAT, CDR2 FNYEAQ (reference sequence). This CDR3 comprises 16 residues. The chain's CDR3 is CASSPPPGIGTGELFF. CDR3 DNA sequence: TGTGCCAGCAGCCCGCCTCCCGGGATAGGGACCGGGGAGCTGTTTTTT.

J is TRBJ1-1 and V is TRBV7-2; 8 nucleotides agree with TRBD1. J was trimmed by 2 bases and V by 4 bases; bases with no gene match: 6. The germline V gene encodes CDR1 SGHTA and CDR2 FQGNSA. This CDR3 is 15 amino acids long. In DNA form, the CDR3 reads TGTGCCAGCAGCTATAGGGACAGGATTAACACTGAAGCTTTCTTT. Residues: CASSYRDRINTEAFF.

V is TRBV28 and J is TRBJ1-1, with 11 bases identical to TRBD1. V shed 4 bases, J shed 4 bases, and the junction held 17 bases outside the gene matches. CDR1 MDHEN and CDR2 SYDVKM come from the germline V gene. The CDR3 has 19 amino acids. The CDR3 loop is CASSSWPGQGASVGTEAFF. DNA of the CDR3: TGTGCCAGCAGTTCTTGGCCAGGACAGGGGGCTAGCGTCGGCACTGAAGCTTTCTTT.

V usage is TRBV5-1 and J usage is TRBJ2-1, with 7 bases lining up with TRBD2. Germline V gene sequence: CDR1 SGHRS, CDR2 YFSETQ. J lost 5 bases, V lost 0 bases, and 8 bases had no gene match. CDR3 size: 16 residues. CDR3 protein: CASSLEGLGPHNEQFF. The DNA of the CDR3 is TGCGCCAGCAGCTTGGAAGGACTAGGCCCTCACAATGAGCAGTTCTTC.

The CDR3 region is CASSLGQGGGGYTF. The CDR3 bases are TGTGCCAGCAGTTTAGGTCAGGGCGGTGGAGGCTACACCTTC. The V gene is TRBV28, the J gene TRBJ1-2, with a possible D match to TRBD1 (5 bases). V was shortened by 2 bases and J by 8 bases, with 15 bases between the two germline ends. This CDR3 comprises 14 residues. Germline CDR1 MDHEN, CDR2 SYDVKM.

The chain uses TRBV27 and TRBJ2-5; 9 bases line up with TRBD2. Germline CDR1 is MNHEY and CDR2 is SMNVEV (reference sequence). Trimming cost V 7 bases and J 5 bases; bases outside gene matches: 8. This CDR3 contains 14 residues. The CDR3: CASTKSGGSETQYF. The CDR3 region has the DNA TGTGCCAGCACCAAAAGCGGGGGGTCGGAGACCCAGTACTTC.

The V and J genes are TRBV29-1 and TRBJ2-1, with 7 bases identical to TRBD2. CDR1 and CDR2 from the germline V gene are SQVTM and ANQGSEA. The CDR3 covers 15 residues. V was clipped by 3 bases and J by 1 base; unmatched bases: 6. This CDR3 is CSVEGGTPSYNEQFF. CDR3 nucleotides: TGCAGCGTTGAGGGGGGGACGCCTTCCTACAATGAGCAGTTCTTC.

The chain has TRBV6-4 and TRBJ2-7; D may be TRBD1 (6 bases). This CDR3 comprises 15 residues. The V gene's germline CDR1 is MRHNA and CDR2 SNTAGT. The V end was cut by 5 bases, the J end by 3 bases, with 17 bases between. The CDR3 reads CASSQNQGYNYEQYF. CDR3 DNA sequence: TGTGCCAGCAGTCAAAATCAGGGGTACAACTACGAGCAGTACTTC.

The chain has TRBV28 and TRBJ2-1; D is unclear. The CDR3 has 12 amino acids. Trimming left V 10 bases short and J 0 bases short, with 7 bases between. Per germline, CDR1 MDHEN and CDR2 SYDVKM. The CDR3 region has the DNA TGTGCCACCATCAGCTCCTACAATGAGCAGTTCTTC. This gives the protein CATISSYNEQFF.

The chain recombines TRBV29-1 with TRBJ2-1; no definite D call. This CDR3 is 11 amino acids long. V lost 4 bases and J lost 8, with 9 bases in between. Per germline, CDR1 SQVTM and CDR2 ANQGSEA. CDR3: CSVAQIDEQFF. The CDR3 nucleotides are TGCAGCGTTGCCCAAATTGATGAGCAGTTCTTC.

The chain links TRBV19 to TRBJ2-1, with D possibly matching TRBD2 (5 bases). Germline CDR1 and CDR2: LNHDA and SQIVND (reference sequence). Trimming took 3 bases from V and 8 from J, leaving 17 bases between them. CDR3 length: 15 amino acids. The CDR3 coding sequence is TGTGCCAGTAGTATTGGGAGACGGGCCACGGATGAGCAGTTCTTC. Residues: CASSIGRRATDEQFF.

J is TRBJ2-3 and V is TRBV5-1, with TRBD2 matching over 9 bases. The CDR3 consists of 19 residues. From germline, CDR1 is SGHRS and CDR2 YFSETQ. V dropped 1 base and J dropped 3; count of bases not matched to a gene: 15. For the CDR3, the DNA is TGCGCCAGCAGCTTGAGCGGGGGACAGAGCGGGAGGAAGACAGATACGCAGTATTTT. Its translation: CASSLSGGQSGRKTDTQYF. The complete variable domain, with remaining parts taken from reference TRBV5-1 and TRBJ2-3, reads KAGVTQTPRYLIKTRGQQVTLSCSPISGHRSVSWYQQTPGQGLQFLFEYFSETQRNKGNFPGRFSGRQFSNSRSEMNVSTLELGDSALYLCASSLSGGQSGRKTDTQYFGPGTRLTVL.

V gene TRBV6-5 combines with J gene TRBJ1-4; 7 bases are shared with TRBD1. The J segment lost 15 bases and the V segment lost 4 bases, leaving 8 bases of the junction unmatched. This CDR3 comprises 12 residues. CDR1 MNHEY and CDR2 SVGAGI come from the germline V gene. CDR3 region: CASSFTGERMFF. The CDR3 nucleotides read TGTGCCAGCAGTTTTACAGGGGAAAGGATGTTTTTT.

Only one count was recorded for this clone. This chain connects TRBV6-5 to TRBJ1-2; 10 nucleotides align to TRBD1. CDR3 length equals 15 residues. With 3 bases clipped from V and 4 bases from J, the junction kept 5 bases outside the gene matches. Germline values: CDR1 MNHEY, CDR2 SVGAGI. The CDR3 region is CASSYGTGEGYGYTF. CDR3 sequence (DNA): TGTGCCAGCAGTTATGGGACAGGGGAGGGCTATGGCTACACCTTC.

J is TRBJ2-5 and V is TRBV4-3; 16 bases are shared with TRBD2. The germline gives CDR1 LGHNA, CDR2 YSLEER. J lost 9 bases, V lost 3 bases, and 7 bases had no gene match. This CDR3 has 16 amino acids. CDR3 DNA sequence: TGCGCCAGCAGCCATGGGACTAGCGGGAGGGCCGGGGCCCAGTACTTC. It translates to CASSHGTSGRAGAQYF.

The chain uses TRBV19 and TRBJ2-7; 7 nucleotides align to TRBD1. This CDR3 has 16 residues. The V gene end was trimmed by 1 base and the J gene end by 2 bases; junction bases not matched to a gene: 8. Germline V gene data show CDR1 as LNHDA and CDR2 as SQIVND (reference sequence). In DNA, the CDR3 is TGTGCCAGTAGTATAGCGATGGGGACAGCCCCCTACGAGCAGTACTTC. Encoded protein: CASSIAMGTAPYEQYF.

V gene TRBV6-2 or TRBV6-3 combines with J gene TRBJ2-3; TRBD2 matches 12 bases. In germline, CDR1 is MNHEY, CDR2 SVGEGT. Germline trimming cut 5 bases from V and 4 bases from J; bases unmatched to any gene: 10. There are 17 residues in the CDR3. The CDR3 sequence is CASSRRSSGRGPDTQYF. CDR3 in DNA: TGTGCCAGCAGTCGCCGCTCTAGCGGGAGGGGTCCAGATACGCAGTATTTT.

This chain joins TRBV6-7 and TRBJ1-1; 9 bases fit TRBD1. TRBV6-7 is an ORF; its function is uncertain. V was pared by 4 bases and J by 6 bases, with 12 bases of the junction left unmatched. The CDR3 contains 16 residues. The CDR3 protein is CASSSPETGGAAEAFF. The CDR3 DNA follows: TGTGCCAGCAGTTCCCCGGAAACAGGGGGCGCGGCTGAAGCTTTCTTT.

The rearrangement uses TRBV9 and TRBJ2-5; D possibly corresponds to TRBD1 (6 bases). The CDR3 sequence is 14 residues long. V lost 2 bases, J lost 4 bases, and 12 bases lay in between. Looked up from germline, CDR1 is SGDLS and CDR2 is YYNGEE. The CDR3 coding sequence is TGTGCCAGCAGCGTTTCAGGGGCCTCAGAGACCCAGTACTTC. Protein: CASSVSGASETQYF.

J is TRBJ2-3 and V is TRBV2; D is perhaps TRBD2 (6 bases). V lost 6 bases, J lost 3 bases, and 19 bases lay in between. CDR1 and CDR2 (germline): SNHLY, FYNNEI. The CDR3 loop spans 16 amino acids. The CDR3 spells CASRFLGSGTTDTQYF. The CDR3 nucleotides are TGTGCCAGCAGGTTCCTTGGTAGCGGTACAACAGATACGCAGTATTTT. Drawing the rest from reference TRBV2 and TRBJ2-3, the complete variable domain is EPEVTQTPSHQVTQMGQEVILRCVPISNHLYFYWYRQILGQKVEFLVSFYNNEISEKSEIFDDQFSVERPDGSNFTLKIRSTKLEDSAMYFCASRFLGSGTTDTQYFGPGTRLTVL.

This clone has just a few counts. V and J are TRBV27 and TRBJ1-6, with D perhaps matching TRBD1 (5 bases). This CDR3 spans 18 amino acids. CDR1 MNHEY and CDR2 SMNVEV come from the germline V gene (reference sequence). V shed 7 bases and J shed 0 bases, with 19 bases lying between them. The CDR3 spells CASTSFRGASSYNSPLHF. The CDR3 DNA sequence: TGTGCCAGCACCTCCTTTAGGGGTGCAAGCTCCTATAATTCACCCCTCCACTTT.

The chain uses TRBV5-1 and TRBJ1-1; D is unresolved. There are 14 residues in the CDR3. Germline values: CDR1 SGHRS, CDR2 YFSETQ. The ends were cut back, 4 bases at V and 1 base at J, with 11 bases in the middle. The CDR3 DNA reads TGCGCCAGCAGCCCCGAGGGCGGGAACACTGAAGCTTTCTTT. The encoded protein is CASSPEGGNTEAFF.

V usage is TRBV28 and J usage is TRBJ2-2, with D possibly TRBD1 on 6 matching bases. V gave up 3 bases and J gave up 4 bases, with 9 bases separating them. Germline V CDR1 and CDR2: MDHEN, SYDVKM. This CDR3 spans 14 amino acids. The CDR3 DNA follows: TGTGCCAGCAGTTTGGACAGTCCCACCGGGGAGCTGTTTTTT. Residues: CASSLDSPTGELFF.